The rows below give T cell receptor beta chains drawn from one sample of a study of cytomegalovirus exposure and HLA in healthy donors. Libraries were prepared by immunoSEQ multiplex PCR; TCRdb keeps only in-frame clonotypes and omits some of them. The top ten clones hold approximately 2.5% of a sample with some 150,000 clones, 50% to 75% of them seen once. Material for sequencing was PBMCs. These TCRs come from a woman aged 40 to 55 in good health and CMV-seronegative. The CDR3 runs from the conserved cysteine through the conserved F or W. D genes are given only for firm matches. Clone size is shown for a subset of rows, as once, few, many or a class of expanded clone.

V	D	size	length	J	CDR3	DNA
TRBV28	.	.	14	TRBJ1-4	CATSAGARNEKLFF	TGTGCCACTTCCGCAGGGGCCCGTAATGAAAAACTGTTTTTT
TRBV6-6	.	few	13	TRBJ2-7	CASSYGGPREQYF	TGTGCCAGCAGTTACGGGGGCCCCCGCGAGCAGTACTTC
TRBV19	TRBD2	once	16	TRBJ2-3	CASSLGLAGTTDTQYF	TGTGCCAGTAGCCTTGGACTAGCGGGGACCACAGATACGCAGTATTTT
TRBV28	TRBD1	.	14	TRBJ1-6	CASSLDRADSPLHF	TGTGCCAGCAGTTTAGACAGGGCCGATTCACCCCTCCACTTT
TRBV28	.	.	16	TRBJ2-7	CASSSLLRGSTYEQYF	TGTGCCAGCAGTTCCCTGTTGAGGGGGTCAACCTACGAGCAGTACTTC
TRBV6-1	TRBD1	.	13	TRBJ2-3	CASGDSVVDTQYF	TGTGCCAGCGGGGACAGCGTAGTAGATACGCAGTATTTT
TRBV9	.	.	16	TRBJ2-2	CASSVVGVPNTGELFF	TGTGCCAGCAGCGTAGTCGGTGTGCCAAACACCGGGGAGCTGTTTTTT
TRBV4-3	.	.	12	TRBJ1-3	CASSQDSHTIYF	TGCGCCAGCAGCCAAGACAGTCACACCATATATTTT
TRBV7-2	TRBD1	few	17	TRBJ1-2	CASSYPAGTGGGYGYTF	TGTGCCAGCAGCTACCCGGCCGGGACAGGGGGAGGCTATGGCTACACCTTC
TRBV5-4	.	.	14	TRBJ1-1	CASSLKRVGQGALF	.
TRBV30	TRBD1	few	14	TRBJ2-2	CASLRGTGLGELFF	TGTGCCTCCCTCCGGGGGACAGGGCTTGGGGAGCTGTTTTTT
TRBV9	.	.	16	TRBJ2-3	CASSVGRGAPTDTQYF	TGTGCCAGCAGCGTAGGGCGGGGAGCTCCCACAGATACGCAGTATTTT
TRBV4-1	.	.	17	TRBJ1-4	CASSLLDLRGSNEKLFF	TGCGCCAGCAGCCTCCTGGACCTTAGGGGGTCTAATGAAAAACTGTTTTTT
TRBV7-9	TRBD1	.	14	TRBJ1-4	CASSTRGASEKLFF	TGTGCCAGCAGTACCAGGGGGGCCTCTGAAAAACTGTTTTTT
TRBV13	.	.	15	TRBJ2-5	CASSFRGPGQETQYF	TGTGCCAGCAGCTTCAGGGGACCTGGCCAAGAGACCCAGTACTTC
TRBV30	.	few	11	TRBJ1-3	CAWSVGLGLGF	TGTGCCTGGAGTGTCGGTCTGGGGCTCGGTTTT
TRBV9	.	.	11	TRBJ2-5	CASSDEETQYF	TGTGCCAGCAGCGATGAGGAGACCCAGTACTTC
TRBV7-2	.	.	16	TRBJ1-4	CASSLAPGVANEKLFF	TGTGCCAGCAGCTTAGCGCCAGGGGTAGCTAATGAAAAACTGTTTTTT
TRBV19	.	few	13	TRBJ2-7	CASSIEPRYEQYF	TGTGCCAGTAGTATAGAGCCGAGGTACGAGCAGTACTTC
TRBV4-1	.	.	12	TRBJ1-1	CASSQDRSSAFF	TGCGCCAGCAGCCAAGATAGATCGTCTGCCTTCTTT
TRBV2	.	few	11	TRBJ1-2	CASKRRDGYTF	TGTGCCAGCAAAAGGAGAGATGGCTACACCTTC
TRBV11-2	.	.	16	TRBJ1-1	CASSVSQVLRNTEAFF	TGTGCCAGCAGCGTCAGCCAGGTGCTAAGGAACACTGAAGCTTTCTTT
TRBV5-1	.	.	13	TRBJ2-5	CASSLAVVETQYF	TGCGCCAGCAGCTTGGCAGTGGTAGAGACCCAGTACTTC
TRBV4-3	TRBD1	.	14	TRBJ1-2	CASSQDRQGAGYTF	TGCGCCAGCAGCCAAGATCGGCAGGGGGCCGGCTACACCTTC
TRBV19	.	few	13	TRBJ2-7	CASSIDSSYEQYF	TGTGCCAGTAGTATAGACAGCTCCTACGAGCAGTACTTC
TRBV30	.	few	14	TRBJ2-7	CAWGDWGNTYEQYF	TGTGCCTGGGGGGATTGGGGCAACACCTACGAGCAGTACTTC
TRBV4-1	TRBD1	.	15	TRBJ1-2	CASSQFGQGVDGYTF	TGCGCCAGCAGCCAATTCGGACAGGGGGTCGATGGCTACACCTTC
TRBV7-9	.	.	15	TRBJ2-7	CASSYPLGREHEQYF	TGTGCCAGCAGCTACCCTTTGGGCAGGGAACACGAGCAGTACTTC
TRBV5-4	.	once	12	TRBJ2-7	CASSEGGVEQYF	TGTGCCAGCAGTGAGGGGGGGGTCGAGCAGTACTTC
TRBV7-9	.	.	17	TRBJ2-7	CASSPTTRGQRNYEQYF	TGTGCCAGCAGCCCCACCACCCGCGGACAGAGAAACTACGAGCAGTACTTC
TRBV5-4	.	few	16	TRBJ1-6	CASSLAGQGGNSPLHF	TGTGCCAGCAGCTTGGCCGGGCAGGGAGGTAATTCACCCCTCCACTTT
TRBV7-9	TRBD2	.	15	TRBJ2-7	CASSFPTSGVYEQYF	TGTGCCAGCAGCTTCCCGACTAGCGGGGTCTACGAGCAGTACTTC
TRBV27	.	.	14	TRBJ1-5	CASSPGQGNQPQHF	TGTGCCAGCAGCCCCGGGCAGGGAAATCAGCCCCAGCATTTT
TRBV7-2	.	.	16	TRBJ2-2	CASRPPGAGRTGELFF	TGTGCCAGCAGGCCCCCCGGGGCAGGGAGGACCGGGGAGCTGTTTTTT
TRBV10-2	TRBD1	.	14	TRBJ1-5	CASSSGQVNQPQHF	TGCGCCAGCAGTTCGGGACAGGTCAATCAGCCCCAGCATTTT
TRBV6-1	.	.	14	TRBJ2-2	CASTHTPNTGELFF	TGTGCCAGCACCCATACACCGAACACCGGGGAGCTGTTTTTT
TRBV18	TRBD1	.	16	TRBJ1-3	CASSPSGQTFENTIYF	TGTGCCAGCTCACCTTCGGGACAGACCTTTGAAAACACCATATATTTT
TRBV19	.	.	12	TRBJ2-1	CASSITGNEQFF	TGTGCCAGTAGTATCACCGGCAATGAGCAGTTCTTC
TRBV5-5	TRBD1	few	14	TRBJ2-2	CASSLTGGTGELFF	TGTGCCAGCAGCTTAACAGGGGGGACCGGGGAGCTGTTTTTT
TRBV7-2	TRBD2	.	13	TRBJ2-1	CASSPAGVGEQFF	TGTGCCAGCAGCCCAGCGGGGGTTGGTGAGCAGTTCTTC
TRBV9	.	.	15	TRBJ2-3	CASSVVGERADTQYF	TGTGCCAGCAGCGTAGTAGGGGAAAGGGCAGATACGCAGTATTTT